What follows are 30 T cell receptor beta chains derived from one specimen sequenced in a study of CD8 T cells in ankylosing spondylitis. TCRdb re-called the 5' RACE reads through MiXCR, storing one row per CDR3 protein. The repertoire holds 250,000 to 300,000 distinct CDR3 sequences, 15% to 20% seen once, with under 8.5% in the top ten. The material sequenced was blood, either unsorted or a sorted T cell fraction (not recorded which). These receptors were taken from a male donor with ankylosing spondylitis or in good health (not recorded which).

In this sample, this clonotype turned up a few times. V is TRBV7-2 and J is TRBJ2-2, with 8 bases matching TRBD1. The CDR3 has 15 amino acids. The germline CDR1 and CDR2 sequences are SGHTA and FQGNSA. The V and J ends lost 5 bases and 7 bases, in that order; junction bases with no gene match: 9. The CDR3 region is CASSHGQGSNGELFF. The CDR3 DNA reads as TGTGCCAGCAGCCATGGACAGGGAAGTAACGGGGAGCTGTTTTTT.

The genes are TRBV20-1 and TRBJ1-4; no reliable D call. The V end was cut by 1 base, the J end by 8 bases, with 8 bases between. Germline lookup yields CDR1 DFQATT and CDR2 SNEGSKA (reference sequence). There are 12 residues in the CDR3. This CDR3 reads CSARAPPEKLFF. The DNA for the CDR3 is TGCAGTGCTAGAGCCCCTCCCGAAAAACTGTTTTTT.

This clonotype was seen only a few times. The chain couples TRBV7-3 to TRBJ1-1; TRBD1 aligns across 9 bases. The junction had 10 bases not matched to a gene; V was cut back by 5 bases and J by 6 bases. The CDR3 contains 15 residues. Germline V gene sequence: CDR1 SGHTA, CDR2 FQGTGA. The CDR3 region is CASSPLQGAASEAFF. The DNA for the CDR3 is TGTGCCAGCAGCCCCTTACAGGGGGCGGCTTCTGAAGCTTTCTTT.

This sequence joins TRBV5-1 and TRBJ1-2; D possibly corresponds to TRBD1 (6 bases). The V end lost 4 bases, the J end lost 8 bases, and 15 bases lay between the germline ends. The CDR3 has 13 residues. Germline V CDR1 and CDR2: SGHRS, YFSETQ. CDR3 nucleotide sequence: TGCGCCAGCAGCCCGGGGGCAGTCGGGGGCTACACCTTC. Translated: CASSPGAVGGYTF.

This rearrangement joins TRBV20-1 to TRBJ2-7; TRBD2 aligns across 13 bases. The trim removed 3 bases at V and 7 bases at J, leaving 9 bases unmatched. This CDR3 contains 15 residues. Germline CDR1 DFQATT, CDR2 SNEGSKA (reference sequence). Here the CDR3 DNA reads TGCAGTGCTAGTCGACTAGCGGGAGGTGGCGGGGAGCAGTACGTC. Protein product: CSASRLAGGGGEQYV.

In DNA form, the CDR3 reads TGTGCCAGCAGAGAACCGGGACCGAGCTCCTACGAGCAGTACGTC. Translation: CASREPGPSSYEQYV. The chain couples TRBV6-1 to TRBJ2-7; D may be TRBD1 or TRBD2 (5 bases each). Per germline, CDR1 MNHNS and CDR2 SASEGT. Trimming shortened V by 6 bases and J by 0 bases, and 15 bases separated the two germline ends. This CDR3 has 15 residues.

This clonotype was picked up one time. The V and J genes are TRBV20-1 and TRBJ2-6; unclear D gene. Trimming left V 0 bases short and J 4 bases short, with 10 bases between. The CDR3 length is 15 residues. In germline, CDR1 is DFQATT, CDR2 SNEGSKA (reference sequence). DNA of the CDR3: TGCAGTGCTAGAGATGGGATGTCAGGGGCCAACGTCCTGACTTTC. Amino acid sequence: CSARDGMSGANVLTF.

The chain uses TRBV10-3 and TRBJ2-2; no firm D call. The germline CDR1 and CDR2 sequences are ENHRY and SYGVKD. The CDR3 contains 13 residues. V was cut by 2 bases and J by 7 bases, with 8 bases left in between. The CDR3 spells CAISERRFGELFF. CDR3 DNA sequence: TGTGCCATCAGTGAGAGAAGGTTCGGGGAGCTGTTTTTT.

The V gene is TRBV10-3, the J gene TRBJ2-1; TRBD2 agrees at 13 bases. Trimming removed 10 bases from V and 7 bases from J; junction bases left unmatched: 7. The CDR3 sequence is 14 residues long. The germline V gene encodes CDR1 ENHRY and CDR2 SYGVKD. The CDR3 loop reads CATRTSGSANEQFF. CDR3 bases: TGTGCCACCAGGACTAGCGGGAGTGCGAATGAGCAGTTCTTC.

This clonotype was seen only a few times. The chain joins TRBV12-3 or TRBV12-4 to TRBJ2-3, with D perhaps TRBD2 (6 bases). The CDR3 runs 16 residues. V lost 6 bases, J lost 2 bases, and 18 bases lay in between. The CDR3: CASRGGGLSFTDTQYF. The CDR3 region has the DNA TGTGCCAGCAGGGGGGGTGGGCTTTCTTTCACAGATACGCAGTATTTT.

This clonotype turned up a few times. CDR3 sequence (DNA): TGTGCCTGGAGTCGGGATAACCCTACTCATGGCTACACCTTC. This encodes CAWSRDNPTHGYTF. This sequence joins TRBV30 and TRBJ1-2; D gene unclear. V lost 2 bases and J 6 bases, leaving 16 bases between the germline ends. CDR3 length: 14 amino acids. CDR1 GTSNPN and CDR2 SVGIG come from the germline V gene (reference sequence).

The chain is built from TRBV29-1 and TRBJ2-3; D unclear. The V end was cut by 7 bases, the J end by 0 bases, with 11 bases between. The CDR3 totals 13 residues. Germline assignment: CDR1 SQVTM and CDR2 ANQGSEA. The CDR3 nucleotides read TGCAGCGCTAGACAATCTAGCACAGATACGCAGTATTTT. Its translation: CSARQSSTDTQYF.

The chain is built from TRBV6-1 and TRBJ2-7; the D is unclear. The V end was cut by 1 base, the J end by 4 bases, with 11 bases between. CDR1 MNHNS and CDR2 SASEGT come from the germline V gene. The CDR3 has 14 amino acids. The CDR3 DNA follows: TGTGCCAGCAGTGAAGGTCCGGGTGGGTACGAGCAGTACGTC. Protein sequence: CASSEGPGGYEQYV.

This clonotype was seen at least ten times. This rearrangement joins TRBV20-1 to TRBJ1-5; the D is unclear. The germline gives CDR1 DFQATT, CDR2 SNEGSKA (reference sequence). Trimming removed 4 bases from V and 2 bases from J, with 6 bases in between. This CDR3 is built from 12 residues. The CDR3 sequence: CSANQGNQPQHF. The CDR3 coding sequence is TGCAGTGCTAACCAAGGCAATCAGCCCCAGCATTTT.

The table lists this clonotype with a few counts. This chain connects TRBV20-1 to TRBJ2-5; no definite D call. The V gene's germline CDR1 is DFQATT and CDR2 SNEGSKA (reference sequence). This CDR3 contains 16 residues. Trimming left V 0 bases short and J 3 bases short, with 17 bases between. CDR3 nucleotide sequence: TGCAGTGCTAGAGATGAAGGGCGTTACCTCGAAGAGACCCAGTACTTC. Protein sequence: CSARDEGRYLEETQYF.

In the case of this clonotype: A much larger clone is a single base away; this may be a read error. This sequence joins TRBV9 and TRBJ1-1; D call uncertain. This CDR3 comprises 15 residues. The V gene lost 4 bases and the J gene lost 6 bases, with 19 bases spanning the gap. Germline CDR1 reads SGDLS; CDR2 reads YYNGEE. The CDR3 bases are TGTGCCAGCAGCTCCGGAGGAGCGTTTGACCCTGAAGCTTTCTTT. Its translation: CASSSGGAFDPEAFF.

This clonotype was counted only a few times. CDR3 loop: CASSLDGTRIGSGNTIYF. CDR3 bases: TGCGCCAGCAGCTTGGATGGGACCCGAATTGGCTCTGGAAACACCATATATTTT. This chain links TRBV5-1 with TRBJ1-3, with a tentative D call TRBD1 (5 bases). Germline V CDR1 and CDR2: SGHRS, YFSETQ. V was pared by 0 bases and J by 0 bases, with 16 bases between. This CDR3 contains 18 residues.

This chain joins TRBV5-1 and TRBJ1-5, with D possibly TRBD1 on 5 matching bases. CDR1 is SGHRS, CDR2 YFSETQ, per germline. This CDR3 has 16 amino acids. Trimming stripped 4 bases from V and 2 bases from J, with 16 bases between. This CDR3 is CASSEEGGGGNQPQHF. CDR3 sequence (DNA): TGCGCCAGCAGCGAAGAAGGTGGGGGGGGCAATCAGCCCCAGCATTTT.

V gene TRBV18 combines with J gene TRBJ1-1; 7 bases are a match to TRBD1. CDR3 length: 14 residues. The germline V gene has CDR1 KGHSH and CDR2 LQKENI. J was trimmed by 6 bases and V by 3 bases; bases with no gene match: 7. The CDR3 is CASSPGQINSEAFF. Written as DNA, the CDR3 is TGTGCCAGCTCACCGGGACAGATTAACTCTGAAGCTTTCTTT. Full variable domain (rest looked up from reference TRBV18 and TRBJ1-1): NAGVMQNPRHLVRRRGQEARLRCSPMKGHSHVYWYRQLPEEGLKFMVYLQKENIIDESGMPKERFSAEFPKEGPSILRIQQVVRGDSAAYFCASSPGQINSEAFFGQGTRLTVV.

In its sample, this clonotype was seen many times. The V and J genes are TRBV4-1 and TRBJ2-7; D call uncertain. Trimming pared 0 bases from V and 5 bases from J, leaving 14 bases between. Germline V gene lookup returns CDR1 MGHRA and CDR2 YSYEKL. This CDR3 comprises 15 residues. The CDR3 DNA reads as TGCGCCAGCAGCCAAGATCGTTGGGTAAAGAACGAGCAGTACGTC. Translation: CASSQDRWVKNEQYV.

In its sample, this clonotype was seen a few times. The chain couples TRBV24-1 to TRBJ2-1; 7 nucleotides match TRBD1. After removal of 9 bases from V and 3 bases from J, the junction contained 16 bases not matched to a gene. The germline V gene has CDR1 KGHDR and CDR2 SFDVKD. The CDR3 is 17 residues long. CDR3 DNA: TGTGCCACCGAGGGAACTTTCCGGACAGGAGGCTACAATGAGCAGTTCTTC. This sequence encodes CATEGTFRTGGYNEQFF.

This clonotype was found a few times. CDR3 region: CASTPGDGDRYGYTF. As DNA, the CDR3 is TGTGCCAGCACCCCAGGGGACGGAGATCGTTATGGCTACACCTTC. The chain couples TRBV5-6 to TRBJ1-2, with D tentatively TRBD1 (6 bases). This CDR3 is 15 amino acids long. V lost 6 bases and J 5 bases, leaving 20 bases between the germline ends. The germline V gene encodes CDR1 SGHDT and CDR2 YYEEEE.

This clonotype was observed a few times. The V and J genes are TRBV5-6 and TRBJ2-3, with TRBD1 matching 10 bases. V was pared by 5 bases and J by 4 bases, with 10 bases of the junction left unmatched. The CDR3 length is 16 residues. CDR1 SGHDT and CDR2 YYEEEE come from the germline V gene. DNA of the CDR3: TGTGCCAGCAGGAAGCGGGACAGGGGTTTGCCAGATACGCAGTATTTT. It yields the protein CASRKRDRGLPDTQYF.

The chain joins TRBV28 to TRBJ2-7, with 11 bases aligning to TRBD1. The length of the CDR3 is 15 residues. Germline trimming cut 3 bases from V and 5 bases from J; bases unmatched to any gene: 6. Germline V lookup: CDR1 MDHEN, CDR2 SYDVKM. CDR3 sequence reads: CASSLRRDRGDEQYV. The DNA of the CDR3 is TGTGCCAGCAGTTTGAGAAGGGACAGGGGGGACGAGCAGTACGTC.

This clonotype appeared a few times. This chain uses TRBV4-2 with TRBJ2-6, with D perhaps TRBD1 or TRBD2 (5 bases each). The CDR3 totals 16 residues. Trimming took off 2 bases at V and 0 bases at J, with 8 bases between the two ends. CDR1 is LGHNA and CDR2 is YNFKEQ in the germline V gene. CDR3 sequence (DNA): TGTGCCAGCAGCCAAAAGGGGAGCTCTGGGGCCAACGTCCTGACTTTC. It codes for CASSQKGSSGANVLTF.

The CDR3 reads CASSPRTTQETQYF. Written as DNA, the CDR3 is TGTGCCAGCAGCCCCCGGACTACTCAAGAGACCCAGTACTTC. The rearrangement joins TRBV4-2 to TRBJ2-5; tentatively, D is TRBD2 (6 bases). V was trimmed by 4 bases and J by 2 bases, leaving 11 bases between them. The V gene's germline CDR1 is LGHNA and CDR2 YNFKEQ. The CDR3 extends over 14 amino acids.

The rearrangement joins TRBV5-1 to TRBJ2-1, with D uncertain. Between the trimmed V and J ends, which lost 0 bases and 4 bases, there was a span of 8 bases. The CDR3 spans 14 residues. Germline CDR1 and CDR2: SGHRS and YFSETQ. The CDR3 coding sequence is TGCGCCAGCAGCTTGGAGCAAGTTTACAATGAGCAGTTCTTC. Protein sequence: CASSLEQVYNEQFF.

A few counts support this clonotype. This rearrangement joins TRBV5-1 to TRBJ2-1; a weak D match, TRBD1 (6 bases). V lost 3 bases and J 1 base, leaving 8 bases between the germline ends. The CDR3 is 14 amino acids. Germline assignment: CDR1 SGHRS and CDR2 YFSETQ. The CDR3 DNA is TGCGCCAGCAGCTACGGACAGTCCTACAATGAGCAGTTCTTC. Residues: CASSYGQSYNEQFF.

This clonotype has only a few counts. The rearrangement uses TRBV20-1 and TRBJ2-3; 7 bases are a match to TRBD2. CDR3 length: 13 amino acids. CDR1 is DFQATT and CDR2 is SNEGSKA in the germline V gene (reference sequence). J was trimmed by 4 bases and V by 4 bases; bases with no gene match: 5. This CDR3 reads CSAIRGSPDTQYF. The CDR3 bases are TGCAGTGCTATTCGCGGGAGCCCAGATACGCAGTATTTT.

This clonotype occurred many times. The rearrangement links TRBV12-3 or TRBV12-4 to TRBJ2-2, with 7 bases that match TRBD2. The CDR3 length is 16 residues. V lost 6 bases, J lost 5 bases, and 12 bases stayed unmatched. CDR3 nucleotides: TGTGCCAGCAGCCGTGCGAGCCAGCGGGGAACCGGGGAGCTGTTTTTT. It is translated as CASSRASQRGTGELFF.